This T cell receptor beta chain was recovered during a study of blood T cell repertoires in COVID-19. Study as a whole: T cells, B-cell-depleted T cells, or PBMCs supplied cDNA or gDNA.

Per the original data handling: Counts of nucleated cells, estimated from reference gene primer amplification, were obtained. Produced via immunoSEQ multiplex PCR; TCRdb's table is partial and in-frame only. V, J and clone size reflect that table, while D and trimming were determined from the DNA. The data hold fewer than 250,000 clones, with 75% to 90% observed a single time. The CDR3 sequence is 14 residues long. V lost 7 bases to trimming and J lost 3 bases, with 13 bases between them. Per the germline V gene, CDR1 is MNHEY and CDR2 is SVGAGI. Sequencing was carried out using peripheral blood. This sequence joins TRBV6-5 and TRBJ1-5; D might be TRBD1 (5 bases). The receptor was isolated from a woman between 70 and 85 years old with active or convalescent COVID-19. The CDR3 is CASTVGQFNQPQHF. The CDR3 DNA sequence: TGTGCCAGCACCGTGGGGCAGTTCAATCAGCCCCAGCATTTT.